What follows are 32 T cell receptor beta chains derived from one specimen sequenced in a study of T cell clonotyping in hematopoietic cell transplantation. TCRdb keeps only in-frame clones here, not all; method: immunoSEQ multiplex PCR. The repertoire has around 8,000 clones, approximately 92% of them found once; the top ten carry roughly 4.2%. The starting material was PBMCs, obtained 180 days after allogeneic stem cell transplant. Receptor source: a female patient aged 50-59 years who had an allogeneic stem cell transplant from an unrelated donor, so the T cells may come from the graft donor. Some clones in this sample may be carry-over from other donors' samples.

V usage is TRBV6-6 and J usage is TRBJ2-2; 10 bases map to TRBD1. The germline CDR1 and CDR2 sequences are MNHNY and SVGAGI (reference sequence). This CDR3 has 15 amino acids. V trimming: 6 bases; J trimming: 4 bases; junction bases outside the gene matches: 5. The CDR3 region has the DNA TGTGCCAGCAGCACTGACAGGGGGCCCACCGGGGAGCTGTTTTTT. Amino acids: CASSTDRGPTGELFF.

The table lists this clone with a count of one. The chain employs TRBV7-2 and TRBJ2-1; 9 nucleotides line up with TRBD1. Losses at the gene ends were 5 bases for V and 6 bases for J; bases not matched to a gene: 5. CDR1 is SGHTA, CDR2 FQGNSA, per germline. The CDR3 has 14 residues. The CDR3 DNA is TGTGCCAGCAGCGGACAGGGGCAAGGCAATGAGCAGTTCTTC. Amino acid sequence: CASSGQGQGNEQFF.

This clone was seen a few times. CDR3 protein: CASGTGRAEKLFF. The CDR3 coding sequence is TGTGCCAGTGGGACAGGGCGGGCTGAAAAACTGTTTTTT. The chain has TRBV19 and TRBJ1-4; 9 bases align to TRBD1. Germline V gene data show CDR1 as LNHDA and CDR2 as SQIVND (reference sequence). V shed 8 bases and J 7 bases; nucleotides not matched to a gene: 5. This CDR3 comprises 13 residues.

This chain connects TRBV5-1 to TRBJ2-7; TRBD2 agrees at 14 bases. V was clipped by 4 bases and J by 1 base; unmatched bases: 10. This CDR3 has 18 amino acids. Germline V gene sequence: CDR1 SGHRS, CDR2 YFSETQ. This CDR3 is CASSLGTSGRTRSYEQYF. The CDR3 nucleotides read TGCGCCAGCAGCCTCGGGACTAGCGGGAGAACGAGGTCCTACGAGCAGTACTTC.

V and J are TRBV5-1 and TRBJ1-1, with D perhaps TRBD1 (6 bases). Trimming removed 3 bases from V and 1 base from J, with 10 bases in between. The V gene's germline CDR1 is SGHRS and CDR2 YFSETQ. The CDR3 has 14 residues. The CDR3 region is CASSSGDGNTEAFF. CDR3 DNA sequence: TGCGCCAGCAGCTCAGGGGACGGGAACACTGAAGCTTTCTTT.

V is TRBV18 and J is TRBJ2-7; D is possibly TRBD2 (6 bases). The CDR3 is made up of 15 amino acids. Trimming pared 2 bases from V and 3 bases from J, leaving 14 bases between. Germline-derived CDR1 and CDR2 are KGHSH and LQKENI. CDR3 protein: CASSPGGGTGYEQYV. CDR3 DNA: TGTGCCAGCTCACCAGGTGGGGGGACCGGCTACGAGCAGTACGTC.

The chain has TRBV10-2 and TRBJ1-2; possibly TRBD1 for D (6 bases). With 0 bases removed from V and 3 bases from J, the gap between germline ends came to 17 bases. The CDR3 covers 17 residues. The germline V gene has CDR1 WSHSY and CDR2 SAAADI. CDR3 sequence: CASSESDRWDLDYGYTF. CDR3 DNA: TGCGCCAGCAGTGAGTCAGACAGGTGGGATCTGGACTATGGCTACACCTTC.

The table lists this clone with a count of one. The chain joins TRBV5-6 to TRBJ1-5; perhaps TRBD1 as D (5 bases). V was cut by 0 bases and J by 2 bases, with 18 bases left in between. The CDR3 runs to 18 residues. Germline-derived CDR1 and CDR2 are SGHDT and YYEEEE. CDR3 bases: TGTGCCAGCAGCTTGGCAGGGCTCAGGACAAGAGGCAATCAGCCCCAGCATTTT. Its protein product is CASSLAGLRTRGNQPQHF.

The chain carries TRBV27 and TRBJ1-6; D may be TRBD1 (6 bases). Trimming took off 5 bases at V and 1 base at J, with 18 bases between the two ends. Germline assignment: CDR1 MNHEY and CDR2 SMNVEV (reference sequence). The CDR3 runs to 18 residues. CDR3 loop: CASSLRGAGRSYNSPLHF. CDR3 nucleotides: TGTGCCAGCAGTCTCCGGGGGGCTGGAAGGTCCTATAATTCACCCCTCCACTTT.

V and J are TRBV6-1 and TRBJ2-7; 8 bases fit TRBD1. The CDR3 has 14 amino acids. V was pared by 6 bases and J by 6 bases, with 10 bases of the junction left unmatched. Germline-derived CDR1 and CDR2 are MNHNS and SASEGT. The CDR3 loop reads CASRTGVTSFEQYF. For the CDR3, the DNA is TGTGCCAGCAGGACAGGGGTAACTAGCTTCGAGCAGTACTTC.

This chain joins TRBV19 and TRBJ1-6; TRBD1 agrees at 8 bases. After removal of 7 bases from V and 10 bases from J, the junction contained 9 bases not matched to a gene. The germline V gene encodes CDR1 LNHDA and CDR2 SQIVND (reference sequence). The CDR3 is made up of 14 amino acids. The CDR3 sequence: CASTFQGASSPLHF. CDR3 DNA sequence: TGTGCCAGTACCTTCCAGGGGGCGTCCTCACCCCTCCACTTT.

This rearrangement joins TRBV11-3 to TRBJ2-5; D could derive from TRBD1 or TRBD2 (6 bases each). The CDR3 consists of 14 residues. V was shortened by 3 bases and J by 4 bases, with 12 bases between the two germline ends. Germline V lookup: CDR1 SGHNT, CDR2 YENEEA. The CDR3 sequence is CASSLSRGVETQYF. The CDR3 region has the DNA TGTGCCAGCAGCTTGAGTAGGGGGGTAGAGACCCAGTACTTC.

This clone was picked up a small number of times. V gene TRBV20-1 combines with J gene TRBJ2-7; the D gene is possibly TRBD1 (5 bases). Germline V gene lookup returns CDR1 DFQATT and CDR2 SNEGSKA (reference sequence). The ends were cut back, 5 bases at V and 0 bases at J, with 5 bases in the middle. The CDR3 sequence is 11 residues long. CDR3: CSADSSYEQYF. The CDR3 DNA follows: TGCAGTGCTGACAGCTCCTACGAGCAGTACTTC.

J is TRBJ2-7 and V is TRBV4-2; weak D call: TRBD2 (5 bases). Germline assignment: CDR1 LGHNA and CDR2 YNFKEQ. V was pared by 0 bases and J by 4 bases, with 13 bases between. The CDR3 extends over 15 amino acids. CDR3 nucleotide sequence: TGTGCCAGCAGCCAAGATCGCCAGCGGTGGTACGAGCAGTACTTC. It specifies CASSQDRQRWYEQYF.

In this sample, this clone turned up once. CDR3 region: CASSSQTDYGYTF. As DNA, the CDR3 is TGTGCCAGCAGCTCACAGACCGACTATGGCTACACCTTC. V and J are TRBV11-2 and TRBJ1-2; D gene unclear. The CDR3 extends over 13 amino acids. Per the germline V gene, CDR1 is SGHAT and CDR2 is FQNNGV. Trimming shortened V by 4 bases and J by 3 bases, and 9 bases separated the two germline ends.

The V gene is TRBV5-4, the J gene TRBJ2-1; 8 bases are a match to TRBD2. CDR1 and CDR2 from the germline V gene are SGHNT and YYREEE (reference sequence). After removal of 1 base from V and 4 bases from J, the junction contained 4 bases not matched to a gene. CDR3 size: 15 residues. The CDR3: CASSLSSGHYNEQFF. CDR3 nucleotides: TGTGCCAGCAGCTTGTCTAGCGGGCATTACAATGAGCAGTTCTTC.

V and J are TRBV21-1 and TRBJ1-5. TRBV21-1 is shown as a pseudogene. CDR3 length: 16 amino acids. CDR3 amino acids: CASTAWVEAGQREQHF. The CDR3 bases are TGTGCCAGCACCGCATGGGTTGAGGCAGGGCAGCGGGAACAGCATTTT.

This clone appeared a few times. The chain links TRBV7-8 to TRBJ1-2, with 11 nucleotides matching TRBD1. The junction had 3 bases not matched to a gene; V was cut back by 5 bases and J by 1 base. The germline V gene has CDR1 SGHVS and CDR2 FQNEAQ. This CDR3 contains 15 residues. CDR3 residues: CASSGGTGGNYGYTF. The CDR3, as DNA: TGTGCCAGCAGCGGCGGGACAGGGGGTAACTATGGCTACACCTTC. The full variable domain, with the rest looked up from reference TRBV7-8 and TRBJ1-2, is GAGVSQSPRYKVAKRGQDVALRCDPISGHVSLFWYQQALGQGPEFLTYFQNEAQLDKSGLPSDRFFAERPEGSVSTLKIQRTQQEDSAVYLCASSGGTGGNYGYTFGSGTRLTVV.

This chain connects TRBV9 to TRBJ2-5; weak D call: TRBD2 (7 bases). This CDR3 is built from 14 residues. Per germline, CDR1 SGDLS and CDR2 YYNGEE. The V and J ends lost 4 bases and 7 bases respectively, with 17 bases between them. CDR3 DNA: TGTGCCAGCAGCTTAAGACTAGGGGGGGGGACCCAGTACTTC. The encoded protein is CASSLRLGGGTQYF.

V is TRBV11-2 and J is TRBJ2-3, with 10 bases matching TRBD2. The CDR3 has 15 amino acids. The J segment lost 3 bases and the V segment lost 2 bases, leaving 2 bases of the junction unmatched. Germline V gene data show CDR1 as SGHAT and CDR2 as FQNNGV. In nucleotides, the CDR3 is TGTGCCAGCAGCTTACAAGCGGGAGGGACAGATACGCAGTATTTT. It translates to CASSLQAGGTDTQYF.

In its sample, this clone was seen a few times. This chain joins TRBV4-1 and TRBJ1-1, with D possibly TRBD1 on 5 matching bases. The V gene's germline CDR1 is MGHRA and CDR2 YSYEKL. The CDR3 is 15 amino acids. V gave up 1 base and J gave up 3 bases, with 12 bases separating them. CDR3 amino acids: CASSQAAGLDTEAFF. The CDR3 region has the DNA TGCGCCAGCAGCCAAGCGGCAGGGTTGGACACTGAAGCTTTCTTT.

The chain links TRBV30 to TRBJ2-7, with D hard to call. V was pared by 0 bases and J by 2 bases, with 23 bases between. CDR3 length: 18 amino acids. The germline V gene encodes CDR1 GTSNPN and CDR2 SVGIG (reference sequence). CDR3 region: CAWSVFGFGRNNPYEQYF. CDR3 coding DNA: TGTGCCTGGAGTGTTTTCGGCTTCGGACGTAATAACCCCTACGAGCAGTACTTC.

The chain employs TRBV11-2 and TRBJ1-4; unclear D gene. This CDR3 contains 15 residues. Trimming stripped 1 base from V and 4 bases from J, with 10 bases between. Germline V gives CDR1 SGHAT, CDR2 FQNNGV. CDR3 DNA sequence: TGTGCCAGCAGCTTAGGTTACAGTCTTAATGAAAAACTGTTTTTT. This sequence encodes CASSLGYSLNEKLFF. Full variable domain (rest looked up from reference TRBV11-2 and TRBJ1-4): EAGVAQSPRYKIIEKRQSVAFWCNPISGHATLYWYQQILGQGPKLLIQFQNNGVVDDSQLPKDRFSAERLKGVDSTLKIQPAKLEDSAVYLCASSLGYSLNEKLFFGSGTQLSVL.

V is TRBV6-4 and J is TRBJ2-7; TRBD2 agrees at 10 bases. CDR3 length: 14 amino acids. Looked up from germline, CDR1 is MRHNA and CDR2 is SNTAGT. Trimming took 0 bases from V and 7 from J; bases not matched to a gene: 3. CDR3 coding DNA: TGTGCCAGCAGTGACTCCGCGACTAGCGGGGAGCAGTACTTC. Translation gives CASSDSATSGEQYF.

The chain has TRBV19 and TRBJ1-1; D uncertain. CDR1 is LNHDA and CDR2 is SQIVND in the germline V gene (reference sequence). Trimming cost V 0 bases and J 2 bases, with 7 bases left between them. The CDR3 runs 14 residues. CDR3 nucleotide sequence: TGTGCCAGTAGTATAGAGGGAATTAACACTGAAGCTTTCTTT. Amino acids: CASSIEGINTEAFF.

This chain connects TRBV6-5 to TRBJ1-6, with D unresolved. This CDR3 is built from 14 residues. V gave up 2 bases and J gave up 7 bases, with 9 bases separating them. Looked up from germline, CDR1 is MNHEY and CDR2 is SVGAGI. CDR3 in DNA: TGTGCCAGCAGTTACCCCAGGCCAAATTCACCCCTCCACTTT. Translating it yields CASSYPRPNSPLHF.

The CDR3 region is CASSEAGQIYSNQPQHF. The CDR3 nucleotides read TGTGCCAGCAGTGAAGCAGGGCAGATCTATAGCAATCAGCCCCAGCATTTT. The chain has TRBV2 and TRBJ1-5; no clear D. The germline gives CDR1 SNHLY, CDR2 FYNNEI. V was trimmed by 0 bases and J by 0 bases, leaving 12 bases between them. The CDR3 length is 17 residues.

The J gene is TRBJ1-4, the V gene TRBV10-3, with D unresolved. The CDR3 extends over 15 amino acids. Germline V gives CDR1 ENHRY, CDR2 SYGVKD. V was trimmed by 4 bases and J by 0 bases, leaving 9 bases between them. CDR3 sequence reads: CAISVARSTNEKLFF. The CDR3 coding sequence is TGTGCCATCAGTGTGGCCCGTTCAACTAATGAAAAACTGTTTTTT.

The J gene is TRBJ2-2, the V gene TRBV6-5; no clear D. Trimming removed 2 bases from V and 6 bases from J, with 13 bases in between. Germline lookup yields CDR1 MNHEY and CDR2 SVGAGI. The CDR3 is 15 amino acids. The CDR3 sequence is CASSYEIWGAGELFF. The CDR3, as DNA: TGTGCCAGCAGTTACGAGATCTGGGGTGCCGGGGAGCTGTTTTTT.

The table lists this clone with a count of one. The chain is built from TRBV5-7 and TRBJ2-6; D is undetermined. TRBV5-7 is flagged as an ORF with uncertain function. The CDR3 length is 17 residues. V lost 1 base and J 0 bases, leaving 11 bases between the germline ends. CDR3 sequence reads: CASSLYIRSSGANVLTF. Written as DNA, the CDR3 is TGTGCCAGCAGCTTGTATATCCGAAGCTCTGGGGCCAACGTCCTGACTTTC.

This clone was picked up one time. This sequence joins TRBV6-5 and TRBJ2-7, with 8 nucleotides matching TRBD2. Trimming removed 4 bases from V and 1 base from J; junction bases left unmatched: 6. This CDR3 has 15 residues. CDR1 and CDR2 from the germline V gene are MNHEY and SVGAGI. The DNA for the CDR3 is TGTGCCAGCAGTTCCAGGCTAGCGGGTTCCTACGAGCAGTACTTC. Amino acids: CASSSRLAGSYEQYF.

V is TRBV14 and J is TRBJ1-3; no clear D. CDR1 is SGHDN and CDR2 is FVKESK in the germline V gene. The CDR3 runs to 13 residues. V was cut by 1 base and J by 10 bases, with 11 bases left in between. CDR3: CASSQVSGITIYF. CDR3 bases: TGTGCCAGCAGCCAAGTTTCGGGGATAACCATATATTTT.